Listed below are T cell receptor beta chains from one sample, sequenced in a study of blood T cell repertoires in COVID-19. Clones were read by immunoSEQ multiplex PCR, and TCRdb kept only the in-frame ones, dropping some. Of 95,000 to 150,000 clones listed, nearly 90% are singletons. Sequencing input: peripheral blood. Every receptor here comes from a woman between 55 and 75 years old with COVID-19, enrolled during active disease. The CDR3 runs from the conserved cysteine through the conserved F or W. A D gene is named only where the DNA matches it firmly. Size tells how often a clone was seen (once, few, many) or the class of an expanded clone, and some rows leave it out.

CDR3 DNA	CDR3 protein	V gene	J gene	clone size	D gene
TGTGCCAGCAAACTCGACAGGGTCTACAATCAGCCCCAGCATTTT	CASKLDRVYNQPQHF	TRBV6-5	TRBJ1-5	NA	TRBD1
TGTGCCAGCAGCTTGAGACCGGACAGGGTTCCGAATTCACCCCTCCACTTT	CASSLRPDRVPNSPLHF	TRBV5-6	TRBJ1-6	NA	TRBD1
TGTGCCAGCAGCTTGGGACACAGCAATCAGCCCCAGCATTTT	CASSLGHSNQPQHF	TRBV5-8	TRBJ1-5	once	NA
TGTGCCAGCACCCCCGGAGCGAGAAATAGCAATCAGCCCCAGCATTTT	CASTPGARNSNQPQHF	TRBV7-6	TRBJ1-5	once	NA
TGCGCCAGCAGCCAAGGCAGATTCACAGATACGCAGTATTTT	CASSQGRFTDTQYF	TRBV4-1	TRBJ2-3	NA	NA
TGTGCCAGCAGCTTACAGGGGGGTAGTCTCTACGAGCAGTACTTC	CASSLQGGSLYEQYF	TRBV7-6	TRBJ2-7	NA	NA
TGTGCCAGCAGCTTAGAACAGGGATATAATGAAAAACTGTTTTTT	CASSLEQGYNEKLFF	TRBV7-9	TRBJ1-4	few	NA
TGTGCCAGCAGCTTCAAGCCCGGGGTTGGGGCCAACGTCCTGACTTTC	CASSFKPGVGANVLTF	TRBV7-2	TRBJ2-6	once	NA
TGTGCCAGCTCCCGGCAGGTCCTGACTGAAGCTTTCTTT	CASSRQVLTEAFF	TRBV11-2	TRBJ1-1	NA	NA
TGTGCCAGCAGCTTAGTTTTTCAGGAGGGCGAGCAGTACTTC	CASSLVFQEGEQYF	TRBV7-9	TRBJ2-7	NA	NA
TGTGCCAGCTCACCCCGGACAGAATCCTACGAGCAGTACTTC	CASSPRTESYEQYF	TRBV18	TRBJ2-7	NA	NA
TGTGCCAGCAGTTTTGCTAGCGGAGTTGGGTCCCAGTACTTC	CASSFASGVGSQYF	TRBV27	TRBJ2-5	once	TRBD2
TGTGCCAGCAGTGAAGAGGATTGGTGGCAGGGGGGAGGCTACACCTTC	CASSEEDWWQGGGYTF	TRBV6-1	TRBJ1-2	NA	TRBD1
TGTGCCAGCAGCTTTCTAGCAGGGGCAGAGACCCAGTACTTC	CASSFLAGAETQYF	TRBV5-5	TRBJ2-5	once	NA
TGTGCCAGCAGCTTAGTTCAGGGGAGTGAGGCGTCCCTCCACTTT	CASSLVQGSEASLHF	TRBV7-2	TRBJ1-6	NA	NA
TGTGCCAGCAGTAATCAGGGCCACTATGGCTACACCTTC	CASSNQGHYGYTF	TRBV2	TRBJ1-2	NA	NA
TGCGCCAGCAGCCAAGTCGCGCATTCCTACGAGCAGTACTTC	CASSQVAHSYEQYF	TRBV4-1	TRBJ2-7	NA	NA
TGTGCCATCAGTGGGGGGGAAGCAAGGTCTGGGGCCAACGTCCTGACTTTC	CAISGGEARSGANVLTF	TRBV10-3	TRBJ2-6	NA	NA
TGTGCCAGCAGTGAATGGGACAGCTCTAGCACAGATACGCAGTATTTT	CASSEWDSSSTDTQYF	TRBV25-1	TRBJ2-3	NA	TRBD1
TGTGCCAGCACCCCGGAGCGTCGCTCCTATAATTCACCCCTCCACTTT	CASTPERRSYNSPLHF	TRBV6-2/TRBV6-3	TRBJ1-6	NA	NA
TGTGCCAGCAGCCTGCAGAGGGGGCGAGGGGCTTTCTTT	CASSLQRGRGAFF	TRBV14	TRBJ1-1	NA	TRBD1
TGTGCCAGGCCCGAGGAGTTTCATGGAAACACCATATATTTT	CARPEEFHGNTIYF	TRBV5-4	TRBJ1-3	NA	NA
TGTGCCATCAGTGGATCGGAGGGGCGAGGGGAAAAACTGTTTTTT	CAISGSEGRGEKLFF	TRBV10-3	TRBJ1-4	NA	NA
TGCGCCAGCAGCTTGGGGGTCGTACAGGGGTCTGGCGAGCAGTACTTC	CASSLGVVQGSGEQYF	TRBV5-1	TRBJ2-7	NA	TRBD1
TGTGCCAGCAGCTTAGGCCAGGTTGAAGCTTTCTTT	CASSLGQVEAFF	TRBV7-9	TRBJ1-1	NA	NA
TGTGCCAGCAGCCAGAGGGACAGGGGCTTCCCAGAGACCCAGTACTTC	CASSQRDRGFPETQYF	TRBV3-1/TRBV3-2	TRBJ2-5	NA	TRBD1
TGTGCCACCAGGGACGGGAGGAACACTGAAGCTTTCTTT	CATRDGRNTEAFF	TRBV12-3/TRBV12-4	TRBJ1-1	NA	NA
TGTGCCAGCAGCGTAGGCCCACTAGCGGGGGTTTACAATGAGCAGTTCTTC	CASSVGPLAGVYNEQFF	TRBV9	TRBJ2-1	NA	TRBD2